This T cell receptor beta chain was documented in a study of cytomegalovirus exposure and HLA in healthy donors. A word on this clone: Germline is not matched at one junction end, which may reflect a read error.

The PCR contained 60 Vbeta and 13 Jbeta primers. The protocol was immunoSEQ multiplex PCR, while the TCRdb copy is restricted to in-frame clones and leaves out a portion. The sample shows around 120,000 clones, around 80% of them seen only once. CDR1 is SGHTA, CDR2 FQGNSA, per germline. The CDR3 has 11 residues. Source material: PBMCs. V and J are TRBV7-2 and TRBJ1-2; D is unresolved. The sequence derives from a man aged 18 to 30 in good health and CMV-seronegative. Written as DNA, the CDR3 is TGTGCCAGCAGCTTAGCGCGCGTATTATTCTTC. Amino acids: CASSLARVLFF.